The 22 T cell receptor beta chains presented below share a single source sample, sequenced in a study of T cells in Graves' hyperthyroidism and ophthalmopathy. RNA transcripts served as the template for amplifying TCR beta CDR3 regions. The HTBI primer set drove a first-round RT-PCR of the TCR CDR3. TCRdb re-analysed the multiplex PCR reads in MiXCR, keeping a single row per CDR3 protein. Seen here are some 500,000 distinct CDR3 sequences, less than 25% observed once, and the top ten hold 11%. Input material: blood. Every receptor here comes from a woman in her thirties with Graves' ophthalmopathy.

The sample holds many counts of this clonotype. The V gene is TRBV20-1, the J gene TRBJ1-1; TRBD1 matches at 9 bases. J was trimmed by 6 bases and V by 4 bases; bases with no gene match: 9. Germline assignment: CDR1 DFQATT and CDR2 SNEGSKA (reference sequence). The CDR3 extends over 14 amino acids. The CDR3 protein is CSAIPGQGRAEAFF. The CDR3 bases are TGCAGTGCTATTCCGGGACAGGGACGAGCTGAAGCTTTCTTT.

This clonotype was observed at least ten times. V and J are TRBV20-1 and TRBJ2-2, with D possibly TRBD1 on 6 matching bases. The V and J ends lost 4 bases and 1 base respectively, with 10 bases between them. Germline V gives CDR1 DFQATT, CDR2 SNEGSKA (reference sequence). There are 14 residues in the CDR3. CDR3 sequence reads: CSATPGQNTGELFF. The CDR3, as DNA: TGCAGTGCTACACCGGGACAGAACACCGGGGAGCTGTTTTTT.

This clonotype has at least ten counts. An end of the junction differs from the germline gene, which may be a read error. This chain links TRBV27 with TRBJ2-5, with D perhaps matching TRBD2 (6 bases). Germline values: CDR1 MNHEY, CDR2 SMNVEV (reference sequence). This CDR3 is built from 14 residues. This CDR3 is CASSLSGYQGTQYF. CDR3 nucleotides: TGTGCCAGCAGTTTAAGCGGGTACCAAGGGACCCAGTACTTC.

This clonotype was picked up one time. This chain connects TRBV12-3 or TRBV12-4 to TRBJ1-2; 7 positions agree with TRBD1. With V trimmed by 3 bases and J by 6 bases, 10 bases remained unmatched. The CDR3 sequence is 15 residues long. The CDR3 sequence is CASSFLPTGLNGYTF. The CDR3 nucleotides are TGTGCCAGCAGTTTCCTCCCGACAGGGCTAAATGGCTACACCTTC.

Remarks on this clonotype: A read error may account for a junction end that differs from germline. The chain combines TRBV12-3 or TRBV12-4 with TRBJ1-1; 7 bases are a match to TRBD1. This CDR3 region has 14 residues. The CDR3: CASSPGTVNTEACF. In nucleotides, the CDR3 is TGTGCCAGCAGCCCCGGGACAGTGAACACTGAAGCTTGCTTT.

The sample holds many counts of this clonotype. The chain couples TRBV18 to TRBJ2-5, with no clear D. Germline-derived CDR1 and CDR2 are KGHSH and LQKENI. V was pared by 5 bases and J by 3 bases, with 10 bases between. There are 13 residues in the CDR3. The CDR3 DNA follows: TGTGCCAGCTCAGCGTTGACGGAAGAGACCCAGTACTTC. It encodes CASSALTEETQYF.

A few counts support this clonotype. J is TRBJ1-1 and V is TRBV6-1; D possibly corresponds to TRBD1 (6 bases). The V gene's germline CDR1 is MNHNS and CDR2 SASEGT. V shed 5 bases and J shed 0 bases, with 13 bases lying between them. The CDR3 is 15 residues long. The CDR3 DNA reads as TGTGCCAGCAGTAGATCCGGACAGATGAACACTGAAGCTTTCTTT. Translation: CASSRSGQMNTEAFF.

V is TRBV2 and J is TRBJ1-6; 9 bases are shared with TRBD1. The CDR3 is 14 residues long. The germline V gene has CDR1 SNHLY and CDR2 FYNNEI. The trim removed 5 bases at V and 14 bases at J, leaving 10 bases unmatched. CDR3 in amino acids: CASSMGQGRGSLHF. The CDR3 DNA sequence: TGTGCCAGCAGTATGGGACAGGGACGGGGGTCCCTCCACTTT.

Ten or more counts support this clonotype. This rearrangement joins TRBV12-3 or TRBV12-4 to TRBJ2-2; D may be TRBD1 (7 bases). The CDR3 contains 15 residues. V lost 6 bases to trimming and J lost 5 bases, with 16 bases between them. The CDR3 protein is CASSSGGRYTGELFF. The CDR3 DNA reads TGTGCCAGCAGCTCAGGGGGGCGATATACCGGGGAGCTGTTTTTT.

This clonotype was seen ten or more times. The chain has TRBV7-6 and TRBJ1-6; the D is unclear. This CDR3 is 13 amino acids long. V was pared by 4 bases and J by 8 bases, with 9 bases between. Germline V lookup: CDR1 SGHVS, CDR2 FNYEAQ. The CDR3 region has the DNA TGTGCCAGCAGCTCGTTTGTTGATTCACCCCTCCACTTT. It yields the protein CASSSFVDSPLHF.

The chain combines TRBV6-1 with TRBJ1-2; TRBD1 aligns across 7 bases. CDR3 length: 13 residues. The germline V gene encodes CDR1 MNHNS and CDR2 SASEGT. The V gene end was trimmed by 7 bases and the J gene end by 4 bases; junction bases not matched to a gene: 6. In DNA, the CDR3 is TGTGCCAGCACCCGCTCAGGGGGCTATGGCTACACCTTC. It specifies CASTRSGGYGYTF.

This clonotype has only a few counts. The gene calls are TRBV10-3 and TRBJ1-1, with TRBD1 matching over 7 bases. J lost 4 bases, V lost 10 bases, and 6 bases had no gene match. This CDR3 has 12 amino acids. Germline-derived CDR1 and CDR2 are ENHRY and SYGVKD. The CDR3 region is CATSDRSTEAFF. The DNA of the CDR3 is TGTGCCACTTCGGACAGGAGCACTGAAGCTTTCTTT.

This clonotype showed up just a few times. J is TRBJ2-7 and V is TRBV30; TRBD2 matches at 7 bases. CDR1 GTSNPN and CDR2 SVGIG come from the germline V gene (reference sequence). Losses at the gene ends were 4 bases for V and 7 bases for J; bases not matched to a gene: 19. This CDR3 is built from 16 residues. CDR3 protein: CAWIPAGEFSYEEQYF. CDR3 sequence (DNA): TGTGCCTGGATCCCGGCGGGGGAGTTTTCCTACGAGGAGCAGTACTTC.

This clonotype was seen at least ten times. The chain combines TRBV11-1 with TRBJ2-7, with 8 bases lining up with TRBD1. V dropped 5 bases and J dropped 6; count of bases not matched to a gene: 9. The CDR3 is 14 residues long. Germline CDR1 and CDR2: SGHAT and FQDESV (reference sequence). The DNA of the CDR3 is TGTGCCAGCAGCGATGGACAGGGTTTGCGCGAGCAGTACTTC. It is translated as CASSDGQGLREQYF.

The chain employs TRBV28 and TRBJ2-5, with no clear D. The CDR3 runs 14 residues. Trimming shortened V by 1 base and J by 11 bases, and 17 bases separated the two germline ends. Germline-derived CDR1 and CDR2 are MDHEN and SYDVKM. The DNA for the CDR3 is TGTGCCAGCAGTTTATTGGTGGCAGACTCGTATCAGTACTTC. Amino acids: CASSLLVADSYQYF. The full variable domain, completed using reference TRBV28 and TRBJ2-5, is DVKVTQSSRYLVKRTGEKVFLECVQDMDHENMFWYRQDPGLGLRLIYFSYDVKMKEKGDIPEGYSVSREKKERFSLILESASTNQTSMYLCASSLLVADSYQYFGPGTRLLVL.

This clonotype has a count of ten or more. This chain joins TRBV15 and TRBJ1-2; weak D call: TRBD1 (6 bases). Looked up from germline, CDR1 is LNHNV and CDR2 is YYDKDF (reference sequence). Trimming left V 0 bases short and J 6 bases short, with 14 bases between. This CDR3 comprises 15 residues. For the CDR3, the DNA is TGTGCCACCAGCAGAGATTTAGGGGGAACCCATGGCTACACCTTC. It yields the protein CATSRDLGGTHGYTF. Full variable domain (missing parts from reference TRBV15 and TRBJ1-2): DAMVIQNPRYQVTQFGKPVTLSCSQTLNHNVMYWYQQKSSQAPKLLFHYYDKDFNNEADTPDNFQSRRPNTSFCFLDIRSPGLGDTAMYLCATSRDLGGTHGYTFGSGTRLTVV.

Many counts were recorded for this clonotype. This chain uses TRBV2 with TRBJ1-1; possibly TRBD1 for D (5 bases). Between the trimmed V and J ends, which lost 8 bases and 5 bases, there was a span of 12 bases. The length of the CDR3 is 12 residues. Germline values: CDR1 SNHLY, CDR2 FYNNEI. CDR3 nucleotides: TGTGCCAGCGCAGGGCTCGATACTGAAGCTTTCTTT. This encodes CASAGLDTEAFF. The full variable domain, completed using reference TRBV2 and TRBJ1-1, is EPEVTQTPSHQVTQMGQEVILRCVPISNHLYFYWYRQILGQKVEFLVSFYNNEISEKSEIFDDQFSVERPDGSNFTLKIRSTKLEDSAMYFCASAGLDTEAFFGQGTRLTVV.

This clonotype was counted ten times or more. The V call is TRBV3-1, the J call TRBJ2-5, with unresolved D. Germline CDR1 is LGHDT and CDR2 is YNNKEL (reference sequence). This CDR3 contains 13 residues. V lost 4 bases and J 4 bases, leaving 10 bases between the germline ends. CDR3 loop: CASSPMRTETQYF. CDR3 DNA sequence: TGTGCCAGCAGCCCGATGAGGACAGAGACCCAGTACTTC.

This clonotype was detected many times. CDR3 DNA: TGTGCCAGCAGCTCTCACCTTAATATGAACACTGAAGCTTTCTTT. Translating gives CASSSHLNMNTEAFF. This chain joins TRBV7-9 and TRBJ1-1; no reliable D call. CDR3 length: 15 amino acids. Germline CDR1 is SEHNR and CDR2 is FQNEAQ (reference sequence). Trimming took off 4 bases at V and 0 bases at J, with 12 bases between the two ends.

This clonotype appeared many times. This chain uses TRBV6-1 with TRBJ2-5; D assignment may be TRBD1 or TRBD2 (5 bases each). The germline V and J ends were trimmed by 4 bases and 2 bases, with 11 bases remaining between them. The CDR3 is 14 residues long. From germline, CDR1 is MNHNS and CDR2 SASEGT. The DNA of the CDR3 is TGTGCCAGCAGTGTGGGACCGCTACAAGAGACCCAGTACTTC. As protein: CASSVGPLQETQYF.

The CDR3 sequence is CSVGGTNQPQHF. In DNA form, the CDR3 reads TGCAGCGTTGGAGGTACCAATCAGCCCCAGCATTTT. This sequence joins TRBV29-1 and TRBJ1-5, with D hard to call. Trimming removed 4 bases from V and 3 bases from J, with 7 bases in between. This CDR3 is built from 12 residues. Per the germline V gene, CDR1 is SQVTM and CDR2 is ANQGSEA. Looking up the rest from reference TRBV29-1 and TRBJ1-5 gives the full variable domain: SAVISQKPSRDICQRGTSLTIQCQVDSQVTMMFWYRQQPGQSLTLIATANQGSEATYESGFVIDKFPISRPNLTFSTLTVSNMSPEDSSIYLCSVGGTNQPQHFGDGTRLSIL.

V and J are TRBV19 and TRBJ1-5; 12 bases are a match to TRBD1. Germline CDR1 LNHDA, CDR2 SQIVND (reference sequence). Trimming removed 4 bases from V and 3 bases from J; junction bases left unmatched: 1. The CDR3 contains 15 residues. The CDR3, as DNA: TGTGCCAGTAGTAGGGACAGGGGGCTCAATCAGCCCCAGCATTTT. It specifies CASSRDRGLNQPQHF.